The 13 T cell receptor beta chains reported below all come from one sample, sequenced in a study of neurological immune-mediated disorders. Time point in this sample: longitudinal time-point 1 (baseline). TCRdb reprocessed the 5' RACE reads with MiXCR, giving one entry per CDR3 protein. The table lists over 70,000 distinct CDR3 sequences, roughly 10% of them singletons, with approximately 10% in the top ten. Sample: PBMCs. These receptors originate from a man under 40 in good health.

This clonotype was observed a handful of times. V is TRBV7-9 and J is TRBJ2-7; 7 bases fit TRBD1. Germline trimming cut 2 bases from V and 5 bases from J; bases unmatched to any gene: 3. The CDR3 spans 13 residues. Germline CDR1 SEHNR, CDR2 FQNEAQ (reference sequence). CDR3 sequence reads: CASSLRQGNEQYF. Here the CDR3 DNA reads TGTGCCAGCAGCTTACGACAGGGAAACGAGCAGTACTTC.

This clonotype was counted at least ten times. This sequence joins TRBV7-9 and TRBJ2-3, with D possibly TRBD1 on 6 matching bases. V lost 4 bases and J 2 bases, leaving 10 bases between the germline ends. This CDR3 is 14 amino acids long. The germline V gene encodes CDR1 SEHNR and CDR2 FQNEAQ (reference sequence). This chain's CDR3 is CASSYTGITDTQYF. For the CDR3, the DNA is TGTGCCAGCAGCTACACAGGGATCACAGATACGCAGTATTTT.

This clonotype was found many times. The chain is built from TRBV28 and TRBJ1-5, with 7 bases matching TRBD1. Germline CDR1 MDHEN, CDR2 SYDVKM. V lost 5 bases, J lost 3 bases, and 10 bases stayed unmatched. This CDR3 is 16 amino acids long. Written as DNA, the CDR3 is TGTGCCAGCAGTCTCGTTTGGGGACAGCCCAATCAGCCCCAGCATTTT. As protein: CASSLVWGQPNQPQHF. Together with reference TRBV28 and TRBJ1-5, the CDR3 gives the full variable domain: DVKVTQSSRYLVKRTGEKVFLECVQDMDHENMFWYRQDPGLGLRLIYFSYDVKMKEKGDIPEGYSVSREKKERFSLILESASTNQTSMYLCASSLVWGQPNQPQHFGDGTRLSIL.

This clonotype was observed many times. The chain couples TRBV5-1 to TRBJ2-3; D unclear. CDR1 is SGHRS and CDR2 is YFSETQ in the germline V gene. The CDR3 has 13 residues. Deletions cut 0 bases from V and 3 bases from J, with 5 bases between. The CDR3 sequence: CASSLGTTDTQYF. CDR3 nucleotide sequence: TGCGCCAGCAGCTTGGGAACAACAGATACGCAGTATTTT. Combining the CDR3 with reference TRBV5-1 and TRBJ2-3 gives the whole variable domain KAGVTQTPRYLIKTRGQQVTLSCSPISGHRSVSWYQQTPGQGLQFLFEYFSETQRNKGNFPGRFSGRQFSNSRSEMNVSTLELGDSALYLCASSLGTTDTQYFGPGTRLTVL.

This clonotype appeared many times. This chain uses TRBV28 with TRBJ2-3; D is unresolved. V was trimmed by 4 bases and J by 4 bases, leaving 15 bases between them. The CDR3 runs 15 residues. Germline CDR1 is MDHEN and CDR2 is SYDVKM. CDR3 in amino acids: CASSSTLAGPDTQYF. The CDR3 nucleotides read TGTGCCAGCAGTTCTACCCTCGCCGGGCCAGATACGCAGTATTTT.

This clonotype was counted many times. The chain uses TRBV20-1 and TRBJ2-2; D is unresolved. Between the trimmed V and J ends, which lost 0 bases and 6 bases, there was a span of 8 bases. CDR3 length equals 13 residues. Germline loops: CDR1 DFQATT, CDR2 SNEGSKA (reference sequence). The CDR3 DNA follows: TGCAGTGCTAGAGATAAGGACCCCGGGGAGCTGTTTTTT. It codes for CSARDKDPGELFF.

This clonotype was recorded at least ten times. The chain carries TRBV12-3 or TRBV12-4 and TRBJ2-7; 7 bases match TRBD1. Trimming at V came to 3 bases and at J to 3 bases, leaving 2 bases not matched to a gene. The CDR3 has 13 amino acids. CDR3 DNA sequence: TGTGCCAGCAGTTTGGGACAGTACTACGAGCAGTACTTC. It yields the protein CASSLGQYYEQYF.

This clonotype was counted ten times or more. The CDR3 here is CASSQDRGISYEQYF. The DNA of the CDR3 is TGTGCCAGCAGCCAAGACAGGGGGATCTCCTACGAGCAGTACTTC. The rearrangement uses TRBV12-3 or TRBV12-4 and TRBJ2-7, with 9 bases matching TRBD1. The CDR3 extends over 15 amino acids. V lost 6 bases to trimming and J lost 0 bases; unmatched junction nucleotides: 6.

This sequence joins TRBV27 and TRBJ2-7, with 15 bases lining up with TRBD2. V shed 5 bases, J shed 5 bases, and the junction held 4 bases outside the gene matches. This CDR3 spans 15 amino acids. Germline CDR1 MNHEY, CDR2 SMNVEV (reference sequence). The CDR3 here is CASSRTSGRGDEQYF. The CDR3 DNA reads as TGTGCCAGCAGTAGGACTAGCGGGAGGGGCGACGAGCAGTACTTC.

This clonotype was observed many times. The CDR3 sequence: CSARQLSPGQATNEKLFF. The DNA of the CDR3 is TGCAGTGCTCGCCAATTGTCCCCAGGACAGGCAACTAATGAAAAACTGTTTTTT. This chain uses TRBV20-1 with TRBJ1-4, with TRBD1 identical over 7 bases. V trimming: 5 bases; J trimming: 0 bases; junction bases outside the gene matches: 15. Germline CDR1 DFQATT, CDR2 SNEGSKA (reference sequence). This CDR3 is built from 18 residues.

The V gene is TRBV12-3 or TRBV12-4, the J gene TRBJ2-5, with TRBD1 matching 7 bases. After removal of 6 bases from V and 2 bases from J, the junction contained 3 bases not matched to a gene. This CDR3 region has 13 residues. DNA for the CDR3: TGTGCCAGCAGAGGCAGGGGGCAAGAGACCCAGTACTTC. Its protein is CASRGRGQETQYF.

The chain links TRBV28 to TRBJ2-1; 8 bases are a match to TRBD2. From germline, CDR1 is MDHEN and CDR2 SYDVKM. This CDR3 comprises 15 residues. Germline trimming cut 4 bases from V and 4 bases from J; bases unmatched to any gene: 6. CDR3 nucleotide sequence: TGTGCCAGCAGTTCCGACGGGGGGGGGTACAATGAGCAGTTCTTC. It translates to CASSSDGGGYNEQFF.

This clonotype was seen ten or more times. CDR3 in amino acids: CAIRDSNTEAFF. The CDR3 DNA follows: TGTGCCATCAGGGACAGCAACACTGAAGCTTTCTTT. The rearrangement joins TRBV10-3 to TRBJ1-1, with D possibly matching TRBD1 (6 bases). The V gene's germline CDR1 is ENHRY and CDR2 SYGVKD. V was shortened by 6 bases and J by 2 bases, with 7 bases between the two germline ends. This CDR3 has 12 amino acids.